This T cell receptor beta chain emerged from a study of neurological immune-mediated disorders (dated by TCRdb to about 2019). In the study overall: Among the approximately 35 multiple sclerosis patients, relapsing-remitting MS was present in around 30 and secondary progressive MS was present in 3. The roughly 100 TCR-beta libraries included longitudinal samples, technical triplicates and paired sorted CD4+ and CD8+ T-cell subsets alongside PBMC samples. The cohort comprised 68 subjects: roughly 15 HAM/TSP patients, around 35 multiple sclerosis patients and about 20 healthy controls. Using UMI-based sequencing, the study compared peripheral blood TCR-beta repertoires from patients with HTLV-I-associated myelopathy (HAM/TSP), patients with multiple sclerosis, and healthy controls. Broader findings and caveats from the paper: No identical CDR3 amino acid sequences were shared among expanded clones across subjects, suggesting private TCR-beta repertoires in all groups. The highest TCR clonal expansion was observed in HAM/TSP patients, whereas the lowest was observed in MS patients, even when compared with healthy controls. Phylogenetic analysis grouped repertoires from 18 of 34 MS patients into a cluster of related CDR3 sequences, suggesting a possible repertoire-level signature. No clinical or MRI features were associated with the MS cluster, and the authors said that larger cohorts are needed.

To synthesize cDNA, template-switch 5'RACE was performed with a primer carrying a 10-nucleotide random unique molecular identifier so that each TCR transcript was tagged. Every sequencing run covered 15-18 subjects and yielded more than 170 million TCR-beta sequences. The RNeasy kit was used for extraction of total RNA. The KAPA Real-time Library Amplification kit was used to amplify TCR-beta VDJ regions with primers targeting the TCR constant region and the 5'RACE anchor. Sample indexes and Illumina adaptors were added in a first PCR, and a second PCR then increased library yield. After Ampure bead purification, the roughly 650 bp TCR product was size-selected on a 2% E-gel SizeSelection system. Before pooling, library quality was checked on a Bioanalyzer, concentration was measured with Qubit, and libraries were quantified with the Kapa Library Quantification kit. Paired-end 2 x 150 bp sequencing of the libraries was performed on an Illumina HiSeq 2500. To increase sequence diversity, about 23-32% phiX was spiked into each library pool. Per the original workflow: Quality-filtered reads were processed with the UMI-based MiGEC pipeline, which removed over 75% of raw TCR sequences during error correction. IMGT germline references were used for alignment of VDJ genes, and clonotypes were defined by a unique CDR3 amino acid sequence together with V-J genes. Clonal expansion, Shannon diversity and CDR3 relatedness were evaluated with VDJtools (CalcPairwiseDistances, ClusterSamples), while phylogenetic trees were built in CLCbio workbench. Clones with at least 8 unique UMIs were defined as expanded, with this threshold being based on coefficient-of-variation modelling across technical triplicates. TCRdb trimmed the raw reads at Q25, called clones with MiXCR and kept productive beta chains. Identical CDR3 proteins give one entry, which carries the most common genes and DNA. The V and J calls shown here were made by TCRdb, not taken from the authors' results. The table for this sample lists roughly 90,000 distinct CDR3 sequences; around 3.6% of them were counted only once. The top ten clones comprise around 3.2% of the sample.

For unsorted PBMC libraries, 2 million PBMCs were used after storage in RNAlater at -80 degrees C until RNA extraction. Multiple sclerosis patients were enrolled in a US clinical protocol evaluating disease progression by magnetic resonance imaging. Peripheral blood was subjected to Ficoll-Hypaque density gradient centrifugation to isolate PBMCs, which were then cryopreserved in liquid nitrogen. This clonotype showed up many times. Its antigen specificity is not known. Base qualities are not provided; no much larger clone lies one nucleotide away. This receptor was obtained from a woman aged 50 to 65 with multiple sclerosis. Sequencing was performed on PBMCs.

The nucleotides are TGTGCCACCGTGGGGCGCCTCACAGATACGCAGTATTTT. This sequence encodes CATVGRLTDTQYF. The receptor chain draws on TRBV15 and TRBJ2-3, with TRBD1 tentatively as D gene (5 bases match). Per the germline V gene (reference sequence), LNHNV is the CDR1 and YYDKDF is the CDR2. Including the terminal cysteine and phenylalanine, the CDR3 comprises 13 residues. Just CDR3 DNA is preserved here, 39 bases in frame from base 1. V drops 8 bases and J drops 2 bases, leaving 11 bases in between.